The 27 T cell receptor beta chains in this list originate from one sample, sequenced in a study of tissue T cells after allogeneic stem cell transplantation. Time point defined: mouse harvest day 7 after allogeneic transplant. Each mouse received 10^7 T-cell-depleted marrow cells plus 10^6 splenic CD5+ T cells by tail vein. Sequencing used immunoSEQ multiplex PCR; TCRdb keeps in-frame clones, though not all of them. The sample has 7,000 to 8,500 clones, roughly 47% seen once. Sequencing input: lymph node tissue. The receptor set was obtained from a female BALB/c mouse given C57BL/6 T cells with graft-versus-host disease after an allogeneic hematopoietic cell transplant.

Details on this clone: Mouse gene names apply. The CDR3 extends 1 residue past the end of the read, so its final part is completed from the germline J gene. This sequence joins TRBV16 and TRBJ2-4; 7 nucleotides align to TRBD1. In germline, CDR1 is SGHSA, CDR2 FRNQAP. Losses at the gene ends were 4 bases for V and 4 bases for J; bases not matched to a gene: 2. CDR3 length: 13 amino acids. The DNA read from the CDR3 is TGTGCAAGCAGCTCGGGACAGAAAAACACCTTGTAC. This gives the protein CASSSGQKNTLY. The complete CDR3 reads CASSSGQKNTLYF.

Regarding this clone: Mouse gene names apply. This CDR3 is CASSPGLVEQYF. The covered CDR3 bases are TGTGCCAGCTCTCCCGGACTGGTTGAACAGTAC. The chain uses TRBV12-2 and TRBJ2-7, with 7 positions matching TRBD2. The read comes to an end 1 residue before the CDR3 does, leaving the germline J gene to fill in the end. Germline V gene lookup returns CDR1 SGHLS and CDR2 HYDKME. CDR3 length: 12 residues. J gave up 6 bases and V 2 bases, and 3 bases lay outside the gene matches.

As to this clone: Gene names and germline refer to mouse. Incomplete CDR3 DNA: TGTGCAAGCAGCTTAGAGGGGGGTGCAAACACCGGGCAGCTCTAC. This gives the protein CASSLEGGANTGQLY. The full CDR3 protein is CASSLEGGANTGQLYF. V and J are TRBV16 and TRBJ2-2; TRBD2 might be the D (6 bases). With the read ending 1 residue before the CDR3 end, the germline J gene is used to fill in that end. Germline CDR1 reads SGHSA; CDR2 reads FRNQAP. The length of the CDR3 is 16 residues. V was clipped by 0 bases and J by 0 bases, with 8 bases between them.

This clone was detected only once. Gene names and germline match the mouse. The sequence runs out 1 residue before the end of the CDR3; the remainder is reconstructed from the germline J gene. The gene calls are TRBV12-2 and TRBJ2-3; D unresolved. CDR1 and CDR2 from the germline V gene are SGHLS and HYDKME. Deletions cut 0 bases from V and 0 bases from J, with 6 bases between. The CDR3 is 14 residues long. The DNA read from the CDR3 is TGTGCCAGCTCTCTCGGGGTTAGTGCAGAAACGCTGTAT. Protein sequence: CASSLGVSAETLY. The complete CDR3 protein is CASSLGVSAETLYF. Drawing the rest from reference TRBV12-2 and TRBJ2-3, the complete variable domain is NSGVVQSPRYIIKGKGERSILKCIPISGHLSVAWYQQTQGQELKFFIQHYDKMERDKGNLPSRFSVQQFDDYHSEMNMSALELEDSAVYFCASSLGVSAETLYFGSGTRLTVL.

This clone turned up a few times. All gene names here are mouse names. The DNA ends 1 residue before the CDR3 does, and the rest of the CDR3 is filled in from the germline J gene. V and J are TRBV1 and TRBJ1-6; D not resolved. TRBJ1-6 is assigned to the ORF class and has an uncertain function. The CDR3 length is 13 residues. Trimming left V 0 bases short and J 4 bases short, with 1 base between. Germline-derived CDR1 and CDR2 are NSQYPW and LRSPGD (reference sequence). The part of the CDR3 DNA that was read is TGCACCTGCAGTGCAGAATATAATTCGCCCCTCTAC. Translated: CTCSAEYNSPLY. The full-length CDR3 reads as CTCSAEYNSPLYF.

This clone was detected a few times. Gene names and germline refer to mouse. The read ends 1 residue before the CDR3 terminus; that terminus is restored from the germline J gene. The rearrangement links TRBV13-3 to TRBJ2-5; D gene uncertain. V lost 1 base and J 4 bases, leaving 7 bases between the germline ends. CDR3 length equals 13 residues. Germline V CDR1 and CDR2: NNHDY, SYVADS. The CDR3 bases that were read are TGTGCCAGCAGTGATTATGGGAAAGACACCCAGTAC. Its protein product is CASSDYGKDTQY. The entire CDR3 sequence reads CASSDYGKDTQYF.

Only a few counts were recorded for this clone. The gene names given are mouse names. The read falls 1 residue short of the CDR3 end, and the missing part is taken from the germline J gene. The chain is built from TRBV3 and TRBJ2-7; TRBD2 matches at 14 bases. Germline-derived CDR1 and CDR2 are SNHLY and FYNGKV (reference sequence). There are 14 residues in the CDR3. J lost 6 bases, V lost 5 bases, and 3 bases had no gene match. CDR3 DNA (partial): TGTGCCAGCAGCCAGGGACTGGGGGGGCTTGAACAGTAC. Translation gives CASSQGLGGLEQY. Given in full, the CDR3 is CASSQGLGGLEQYF.

On this clone itself: Mouse names are used for the genes. Coverage ceases 1 residue before the CDR3 finishes, and the germline J gene fills in the end. V gene TRBV13-3 combines with J gene TRBJ2-1; TRBD1 is a possible D gene (6 bases). V was shortened by 0 bases and J by 4 bases, with 11 bases between the two germline ends. Germline loops: CDR1 NNHDY, CDR2 SYVADS. This CDR3 comprises 15 residues. The DNA read from the CDR3 is TGTGCCAGCAGTGATGGTCAGGGGAGATATGCTGAGCAGTTC. The encoded protein is CASSDGQGRYAEQF. The whole CDR3 protein reads CASSDGQGRYAEQFF.

A word on this clone: Germline and genes here are mouse. From the germline J gene comes the end of the CDR3, since the read stops 1 residue before it. The chain has TRBV12-1 and TRBJ1-1; 10 bases align to TRBD1. The V gene end was trimmed by 4 bases and the J gene end by 10 bases; junction bases not matched to a gene: 5. The CDR3 has 12 residues. Germline CDR1 reads SGHSN; CDR2 reads HYEKVE. This CDR3 is CASSRQGAGVFF. Incomplete CDR3 DNA: TGTGCCAGCTCCCGACAGGGGGCGGGAGTCTTC.

Concerning this clone: All gene names here are mouse names. The read finishes 1 residue shy of the CDR3 end, and the germline J gene is used to complete it. The V call is TRBV3, the J call TRBJ1-3; no definite D call. CDR3 length: 14 amino acids. Germline loops: CDR1 SNHLY, CDR2 FYNGKV (reference sequence). V was cut by 1 base and J by 0 bases, with 4 bases left in between. CDR3: CASSLESSGNTLYF. Incomplete CDR3 DNA: TGTGCCAGCAGCTTAGAGTCTTCTGGAAATACGCTCTAT.

The table lists this clone with a few counts. These gene names are mouse names. The missing CDR3 end, 1 residue past where the read stops, is filled in from the germline J gene. The rearrangement joins TRBV31 to TRBJ2-3; 8 positions match TRBD2. Losses at the gene ends were 1 base for V and 0 bases for J; bases not matched to a gene: 6. CDR3 length: 16 amino acids. From germline, CDR1 is GKSSPN and CDR2 SITVG. CDR3 DNA, as far as it was read: TGTGCCTGGAGTCAAACTGGGGGCATTAGTGCAGAAACGCTGTAT. It translates to CAWSQTGGISAETLY. The complete CDR3 reads CAWSQTGGISAETLYF.

Turning to this clone: Gene names are the mouse ones. The read terminates 1 residue ahead of where the CDR3 ends, so the germline J gene completes it. The V gene is TRBV17, the J gene TRBJ1-2, with D maybe TRBD1 (5 bases). Trimming removed 3 bases from V and 3 bases from J, with 8 bases in between. CDR1 MNHDT and CDR2 YYDKIL come from the germline V gene. This CDR3 has 13 amino acids. The CDR3: CASSRGLDSDYTF. Partial CDR3 DNA: TGTGCTAGCAGTAGGGGGCTGGACTCCGACTACACC. The full variable domain, in which reference TRBV17 and TRBJ1-2 provide the parts outside the CDR3, is DTTVKQNPRYKLARVGKPVNLICSQTMNHDTMYWYQKKPNQAPKLLLFYYDKILNREADTFEKFQSSRPNNSFCSLYIGSAGLEYSAMYLCASSRGLDSDYTFGSGTRLLVI.

A note on this clone: Gene names are mouse gene names. The read ends 1 residue shy of where the CDR3 ends; the end is completed using the germline J gene. The J gene is TRBJ2-2, the V gene TRBV1; a possible D gene is TRBD2 (7 bases). The CDR3 sequence is 15 residues long. Germline lookup yields CDR1 NSQYPW and CDR2 LRSPGD (reference sequence). V lost 1 base to trimming and J lost 3 bases, with 9 bases between them. Here the CDR3 reads CTCSAGGADTGQLYF. CDR3 DNA (partial): TGCACCTGCAGTGCAGGGGGGGCCGACACCGGGCAGCTCTAC.

This clone was seen more than once but under ten times. Mouse germline and gene names are used. The read finishes 1 residue shy of the CDR3 end, and the germline J gene is used to complete it. V gene TRBV26 combines with J gene TRBJ2-4, with D perhaps TRBD1 (5 bases). The CDR3 covers 11 residues. V dropped 5 bases and J dropped 6 bases, with 6 bases sitting between them. CDR1 and CDR2 (germline): KGHPV, FQNQEV (reference sequence). The CDR3 loop reads CASSEGNTLYF. The sequenced CDR3 bases are TGTGCCAGCAGTGAGGGGAACACCTTGTAC.

This clone has a handful of counts. The genes and germline here are from mouse. With the read ending 1 residue before the CDR3 end, the germline J gene is used to fill in that end. This sequence joins TRBV2 and TRBJ1-1; D may be TRBD1 (6 bases). Per germline, CDR1 LGHNA and CDR2 YSYQKL. The CDR3 is 13 amino acids. Trimming removed 1 base from V and 4 bases from J, with 7 bases in between. The CDR3 is CASSQGRGTEVFF. CDR3 bases read: TGTGCCAGCAGCCAAGGCAGGGGCACAGAAGTCTTC.

Notes on this clone: The genes and germline here are from mouse. The read gets to within 1 residue of the CDR3 end, and the germline J gene fills in the rest. The rearrangement joins TRBV5 to TRBJ2-5; TRBD2 matches 13 bases. Germline CDR1 and CDR2: LGHNA and YNLKQL (reference sequence). The CDR3 extends over 15 amino acids. Trimming at V came to 4 bases and at J to 2 bases, leaving 0 bases not matched to a gene. CDR3 loop: CASSRDWGGQDTQYF. The DNA read from the CDR3 is TGTGCCAGCAGCCGGGACTGGGGGGGCCAAGACACCCAGTAC.

This clone was counted a single time. The gene names given are mouse names. From the germline J gene comes the end of the CDR3, since the read stops 1 residue before it. V is TRBV26 and J is TRBJ2-1; 13 positions agree with TRBD2. CDR3 size: 15 residues. After removal of 4 bases from V and 7 bases from J, the junction contained 4 bases not matched to a gene. Germline V gene data show CDR1 as KGHPV and CDR2 as FQNQEV (reference sequence). The CDR3 loop is CASSRGLGGRAEQFF. The sequenced CDR3 bases are TGTGCCAGCAGTCGAGGACTGGGGGGGCGCGCTGAGCAGTTC.

This clone was observed a few times. Gene names and germline match the mouse. The read finishes 1 residue shy of the CDR3 end, and the germline J gene is used to complete it. This same CDR3 is encoded by further DNA sequences in the sample. The V and J genes are TRBV26 and TRBJ1-1, with D unresolved. CDR1 and CDR2 (germline): KGHPV, FQNQEV (reference sequence). The CDR3 runs 12 residues. With 2 bases removed from V and 8 bases from J, the gap between germline ends came to 9 bases. CDR3 DNA (partial): TGTGCCAGCAGTCTGAGAGGAGGGGAAGTCTTC. Amino acids: CASSLRGGEVF. The complete CDR3 reads CASSLRGGEVFF.

This clone was picked up a small number of times. Germline and genes here are mouse. CDR3 loop: CASSLQGAGNTLYF. The CDR3 DNA, read in part, is TGTGCCAGCAGTCTGCAAGGGGCTGGAAATACGCTCTAT. This chain joins TRBV26 and TRBJ1-3; TRBD1 might be the D (5 bases). The read gets to within 1 residue of the CDR3 end, and the germline J gene fills in the rest. V lost 2 bases and J lost 2, with 7 bases in between. Germline CDR1 KGHPV, CDR2 FQNQEV (reference sequence). The CDR3 length is 14 residues.

With respect to this clone: The genes are named according to mouse. The read ends 1 residue shy of where the CDR3 ends; the end is completed using the germline J gene. The rearrangement uses TRBV29 and TRBJ2-1; D possibly corresponds to TRBD1 (6 bases). The CDR3 is made up of 14 amino acids. Germline V CDR1 and CDR2: MSHET, SYDVDS. V lost 2 bases to trimming and J lost 5 bases, with 10 bases between them. This CDR3 reads CASSLPRDNAEQFF. The sequenced part of the CDR3 DNA is TGTGCTAGCAGTTTACCCCGGGACAATGCTGAGCAGTTC. Drawing the rest from reference TRBV29 and TRBJ2-1, the complete variable domain is DMKVTQMPRYLIKRMGENVLLECGQDMSHETMYWYRQDPGLGLQLIYISYDVDSNSEGDIPKGYRVSRKKREHFSLILDSAKTNQTSVYFCASSLPRDNAEQFFGPGTRLTVL.

With regard to this clone: The gene names given are mouse names. The DNA ends 1 residue before the CDR3 does, and the rest of the CDR3 is filled in from the germline J gene. This chain connects TRBV13-1 to TRBJ1-3, with D tentatively TRBD1 (5 bases). From germline, CDR1 is NSHNY and CDR2 SYGAGN. Trimming shortened V by 6 bases and J by 0 bases, and 10 bases separated the two germline ends. The CDR3 totals 14 residues. CDR3 region: CASTPGPSGNTLYF. CDR3 bases read: TGTGCCAGCACCCCGGGACCTTCTGGAAATACGCTCTAT.

As concerns this clone: Gene names refer to mouse genes. The observed sequence ends 1 residue before the CDR3 terminus, with the missing tail filled in from the germline J gene. The chain joins TRBV16 to TRBJ2-5; possibly TRBD1 or TRBD2 for D (5 bases each). V was shortened by 3 bases and J by 2 bases, with 6 bases between the two germline ends. The germline V gene encodes CDR1 SGHSA and CDR2 FRNQAP. CDR3 length equals 13 residues. The CDR3 protein is CASSFGAQDTQYF. CDR3 bases read: TGTGCAAGCAGCTTCGGGGCCCAAGACACCCAGTAC.

The count of this clone is one. Genes and germline are mouse. Coverage ceases 1 residue before the CDR3 finishes, and the germline J gene fills in the end. This chain uses TRBV3 with TRBJ2-7; D may be TRBD1 (5 bases). This CDR3 comprises 12 residues. With 4 bases removed from V and 4 bases from J, the gap between germline ends came to 8 bases. CDR1 SNHLY and CDR2 FYNGKV come from the germline V gene (reference sequence). CDR3 bases read: TGTGCCAGCAGCTCGACAGTATATGAACAGTAC. This sequence encodes CASSSTVYEQY. The whole CDR3 protein reads CASSSTVYEQYF.

This clone ranks as large. Genes and germline come from the mouse. Read sequence stops 1 residue before the CDR3 end, and the germline J gene provides the missing end. This chain connects TRBV23 to TRBJ2-7. CDR3 length: 14 residues. Germline V lookup: CDR1 KGHTA, CDR2 FQNQQP. CDR3 protein: CSSSQLRGLREQYF. The sequenced CDR3 bases are TGCTCCAGCAGTCAATTACGGGGGCTGAGGGAACAGTAC.

As concerns this clone: The genes are named according to mouse. The CDR3 goes on 1 residue after the read ends, and that part is filled in from the germline J gene. The chain recombines TRBV3 with TRBJ2-3; D is ambiguous. The CDR3 has 14 amino acids. Germline values: CDR1 SNHLY, CDR2 FYNGKV (reference sequence). The V end was cut by 5 bases, the J end by 1 base, with 10 bases between. CDR3 loop: CASSPRRGAETLYF. CDR3 DNA, as far as it was read: TGTGCCAGCAGCCCCCGCCGGGGTGCAGAAACGCTGTAT.

A remark on this clone: Any gene name here is a mouse gene name. The read ends 1 residue before the CDR3 terminus; that terminus is restored from the germline J gene. The J gene is TRBJ2-1, the V gene TRBV26; 13 bases align to TRBD2. Losses at the gene ends were 7 bases for V and 8 bases for J; bases not matched to a gene: 5. The germline V gene encodes CDR1 KGHPV and CDR2 FQNQEV (reference sequence). This CDR3 spans 14 amino acids. The part of the CDR3 DNA that was read is TGTGCCAGCACCCCGGGACTGGGGGGGTCTGAGCAGTTC. This translates into CASTPGLGGSEQF. The complete CDR3 protein is CASTPGLGGSEQFF.

A word on this clone: The gene names here belong to mouse. The missing CDR3 end, 1 residue past where the read stops, is filled in from the germline J gene. This sequence joins TRBV26 and TRBJ2-5; no clear D gene. Germline V CDR1 and CDR2: KGHPV, FQNQEV (reference sequence). With 1 base removed from V and 2 bases from J, the gap between germline ends came to 4 bases. This CDR3 has 13 residues. CDR3 residues: CASSLYSQDTQYF. The sequenced CDR3 bases are TGTGCCAGCAGTCTGTACAGCCAAGACACCCAGTAC.